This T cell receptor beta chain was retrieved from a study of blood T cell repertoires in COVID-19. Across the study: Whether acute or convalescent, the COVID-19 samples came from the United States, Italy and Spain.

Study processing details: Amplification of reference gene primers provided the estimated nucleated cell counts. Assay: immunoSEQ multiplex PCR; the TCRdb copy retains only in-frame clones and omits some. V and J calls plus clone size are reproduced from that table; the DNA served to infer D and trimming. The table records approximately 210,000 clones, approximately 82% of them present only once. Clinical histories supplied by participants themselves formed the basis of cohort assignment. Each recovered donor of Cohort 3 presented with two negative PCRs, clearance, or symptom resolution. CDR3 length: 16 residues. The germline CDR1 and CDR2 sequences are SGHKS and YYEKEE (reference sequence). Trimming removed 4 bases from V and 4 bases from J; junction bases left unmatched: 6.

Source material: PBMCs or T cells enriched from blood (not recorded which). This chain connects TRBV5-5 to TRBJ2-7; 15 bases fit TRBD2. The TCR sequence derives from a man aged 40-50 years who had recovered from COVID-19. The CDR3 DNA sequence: TGTGCCAGCAGCCCTGCCGGGACTAGCGGGGGGTACGAGCAGTACTTC. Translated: CASSPAGTSGGYEQYF.